The source of this TCR beta chain is a study of T cells in Graves' hyperthyroidism and ophthalmopathy. This CDR3 is built from 12 residues. Trimming took 5 bases from V and 6 from J; bases not matched to a gene: 3. CDR1 DFQATT and CDR2 SNEGSKA come from the germline V gene (reference sequence). Patients were excluded because of uncontrolled infection, other autoimmune disease, pregnancy or lactation. The diagnoses drew upon clinical symptoms, serum thyroxine and TRAb, thyroid ultrasound and orbital computed tomography. Whole-study results and caveats: In blood, most of the thyroid clonotypes expanded above 0.001 were also present. Through a model of 13 V-J features, ophthalmopathy was separated from stable hyperthyroidism.

Amplification yielded TCR beta CDR3 regions, with RNA transcripts as the source. With the HTBI primer set, the TCR CDR3 went through a first round of RT-PCR. TCRdb used MiXCR to reprocess the multiplex PCR reads, holding one entry per CDR3 protein. Found here are about 500,000 distinct CDR3 sequences, 40% to 50% of them singletons; the top ten hold 35% to 50%. With respect to this clonotype: Its matching antigen is unknown.

Sequenced input: peripheral blood or thyroid tissue (not recorded which). The TCR originated in an adult woman with Graves' disease, either hyperthyroidism or ophthalmopathy (not recorded which). V and J are TRBV20-1 and TRBJ1-2, with 10 positions matching TRBD1. The CDR3 loop reads CSAPDRGDGYTF. CDR3 bases: TGCAGTGCTCCGGACAGGGGGGATGGCTACACCTTC.